A selection of T cell receptor beta chains follows, all from one sample in a study of T cell changes during pregnancy in multiple sclerosis. Profiling relied on immunoSEQ multiplex PCR, and the TCRdb table lists in-frame clones only, not all of them. The sample consists of around 62,000 clones, about 92% of them appearing once. Sample: CD8+ T cells from peripheral blood mononuclear cells, taken in the second trimester of pregnancy. The receptors derive from a female donor with multiple sclerosis, enrolled in a pregnancy study. Each CDR3 is given with its conserved first and last residue. D genes are given only for firm matches. Not all rows give a size; the values are once, few, many and, for expanded clones, a class.

d_gene | j_gene | v_gene | abundance | CDR3nt | CDR3aa
NA | TRBJ2-3 | TRBV18 | NA | TGTGCCAGCTCACCAACGGACTCCACAGATACGCAGTATTTT | CASSPTDSTDTQYF
NA | TRBJ2-1 | TRBV27 | NA | TGTGCCAGCAGTTTATCCTCAGGGCTTACTTACAATGAGCAGTTCTTC | CASSLSSGLTYNEQFF
NA | TRBJ1-1 | TRBV4-1 | NA | TGCGCCAGCAGCCAGGGACTCACGAACACTGAAGCTTTCTTT | CASSQGLTNTEAFF
NA | TRBJ1-3 | TRBV2 | NA | TGTGCCAGCAGTTATGACAGTAGCTCTGGAAACACCATATATTTT | CASSYDSSSGNTIYF
NA | TRBJ2-7 | TRBV7-6 | once | TGTGCCAGCACCATGGGGGGTACCGAGCAGTACTTC | CASTMGGTEQYF
TRBD1 | TRBJ1-2 | TRBV7-3 | NA | TGTGCCAGCAGCCCTGGGACAGGGGGCAATTTGGACTATGGCTACACCTTC | CASSPGTGGNLDYGYTF
TRBD2 | TRBJ2-7 | TRBV9 | NA | TGTGCCAGTTCCAGCGGGAGGAGCTACGAGCAGTACTTC | CASSSGRSYEQYF
NA | TRBJ1-5 | TRBV30 | NA | TGTGCCTGGAGTGAAGGGGTTCAGCCCCAGCATTTT | CAWSEGVQPQHF
NA | TRBJ1-1 | TRBV19 | NA | TGTGCCAGTAGTGTCGGTTCCGGGGACACTGAAGCTTTCTTT | CASSVGSGDTEAFF
TRBD1 | TRBJ2-2 | TRBV19 | once | TGTGCCAGTATGGGCAACAGGGGGCCGAACACCGGGGAGCTGTTTTTT | CASMGNRGPNTGELFF
TRBD1 | TRBJ2-7 | TRBV5-1 | NA | TGCGCCAGCAGCTTGTTTTTGGGACAGGGGGCCGGGGACGAGCAGTACTTC | CASSLFLGQGAGDEQYF
NA | TRBJ1-1 | TRBV4-2 | NA | TGTGCCAGCAGCCAAGATCCCGCAGGTATGAACACTGAAGCTTTCTTT | CASSQDPAGMNTEAFF
TRBD2 | TRBJ2-5 | TRBV5-1 | NA | TGCGCCAGCACCTTATGGGGGGGTGCCCAAGAGACCCAGTACTTC | CASTLWGGAQETQYF
NA | TRBJ1-2 | TRBV7-9 | NA | TGTGCCAGCAGCTTAGAGTGGACAGTCTATGGCTACACCTTC | CASSLEWTVYGYTF
NA | TRBJ2-7 | TRBV29-1 | once | TGCAGCGTCCTACAGGAGACCTCCTACGAGCAGTACTTC | CSVLQETSYEQYF
TRBD1 | TRBJ1-1 | TRBV7-3 | NA | TGTGCCAGCAGCCCCGGACAGGGTTTGAACACTGAAGCTTTCTTT | CASSPGQGLNTEAFF
TRBD2 | TRBJ2-1 | TRBV28 | once | TGTGCCAGCAGTTTATGGGGCTCGGGGGGACTACCTATTAGGTCCTACAATGAGCAGTTCTTC | CASSLWGSGGLPIRSYNEQFF
NA | TRBJ2-1 | TRBV7-8 | NA | TGTGCCAGCAGCTTGGACCCCACAGGGAATGAGCAGTTCTTC | CASSLDPTGNEQFF
NA | TRBJ1-1 | TRBV6-6 | NA | TGTGCCAGCAGTTACTCCCCTCAGGGTTCTGAAGCTTTCTTT | CASSYSPQGSEAFF
TRBD2 | TRBJ2-7 | TRBV4-1 | NA | TGCGCCAGCAGCCAAGATCAGTCAACTAGCGGGCAGTACTTC | CASSQDQSTSGQYF
NA | TRBJ2-2 | TRBV27 | NA | TGTGCCAGCAGTTTGAATACCGGCGGGGAGCTGTTTTTT | CASSLNTGGELFF
NA | TRBJ2-7 | TRBV7-6 | NA | TGTGCCAGCAGCCGCCGATTGTTAGGAGCCTACGAGCAGTACTTC | CASSRRLLGAYEQYF
NA | TRBJ2-1 | TRBV6-5 | NA | TGTGCCAGCAGTTACCCCGGGTTCGATGAGCAGTTCTTC | CASSYPGFDEQFF
NA | TRBJ2-1 | TRBV7-9 | NA | TGTGCCAGCACCCCGGGTGGCAATGAGCAGTTCTTC | CASTPGGNEQFF
TRBD1 | TRBJ2-7 | TRBV6-5 | NA | TGTGCCAGCAGTTACTCGGTGGGGACAGGCTCCTACGAGCAGTACTTC | CASSYSVGTGSYEQYF
TRBD1 | TRBJ1-5 | TRBV19 | NA | TGTGCCAGTACCCTATCCGGGACAGGGAGCCAGCCCCAGCATTTT | CASTLSGTGSQPQHF
NA | TRBJ2-1 | TRBV21-1 | once | TGTGCCAGCAGCAAAAGTGGACTAGCGGGACGTCTTGAGCAGTTCTTC | CASSKSGLAGRLEQFF
NA | TRBJ2-7 | TRBV27 | NA | TGTGCCAGCAGCTTTGGGACACAAGGTGAGCAGTACTTC | CASSFGTQGEQYF
TRBD1 | TRBJ2-7 | TRBV19 | NA | TGTGCCAGTAGTATGGTAGGGGACAGCTCCTACGAGCAGTACTTC | CASSMVGDSSYEQYF
TRBD2 | TRBJ2-3 | TRBV6-7 | NA | TGTGCCAGCAGTTACAAGCGGGGGGACACAGATACGCAGTATTTT | CASSYKRGDTDTQYF
TRBD2 | TRBJ2-3 | TRBV5-1 | NA | TGCGCCAGCAGCTCCCATGGACTAGCGCGAGAAGATACGCAGTATTTT | CASSSHGLAREDTQYF
NA | TRBJ1-1 | TRBV18 | NA | TGTGCCAGCTCACCACAGGGGCGTGAGGCTGAAGCTTTCTTT | CASSPQGREAEAFF
NA | TRBJ1-2 | TRBV28 | NA | TGTGCCAGCAGTTACGACAGATTTGGCTACACCTTC | CASSYDRFGYTF
NA | TRBJ2-1 | TRBV19 | NA | TGTGCCAGTAGTAGGTTGGAAGGGGCCTACAATGAGCAGTTCTTC | CASSRLEGAYNEQFF
TRBD1 | TRBJ1-1 | TRBV7-6 | once | TGTGCCAGCAGTTGGACAGGGACCACTGAAGCTTTCTTT | CASSWTGTTEAFF
NA | TRBJ1-1 | TRBV7-2 | NA | TGTGCCAGCAGCTCCTTCTCCGGGACTACCGGGGGCACTGAAGCTTTCTTT | CASSSFSGTTGGTEAFF
NA | TRBJ1-5 | TRBV2 | NA | TGTGCCAGCAGTGGGATCGAACGGACAAATAGCAATCAGCCCCAGCATTTT | CASSGIERTNSNQPQHF